What follows describes a single TCR beta chain. Its specificity is not known. This CDR3 has 13 residues. V gave up 4 bases and J gave up 15 bases; unmatched junction bases: 10. The germline V gene encodes CDR1 SQVTM and CDR2 ANQGSEA. This sample is part of a study of glioma-infiltrating T cells. Whole-study results and caveats: CDR3 overlap between tissue and blood was very small.

The iRepertoire nested amplicon-rescue multiplex PCR amplified TCR alpha and beta CDR3s from RNA. TCRdb fed the multiplex PCR reads into MiXCR, producing one record per CDR3 protein. The sample carries over 80,000 distinct CDR3 sequences, about 40% recorded once. The sample consisted of glioma tissue, nonneoplastic brain tissue, or PBMCs (not recorded which). The chain carries TRBV29-1 and TRBJ2-1; 12 nucleotides agree with TRBD2. The TCR originated in a human donor with low-grade glioma or glioblastoma, undergoing nonglioma brain surgery, or in good health (not recorded which). The CDR3 DNA reads as TGCAGCGTTGGACTAGCGGGAGCAACTGGGCTGTTCTTC. Translated, it gives CSVGLAGATGLFF.